The 19 T cell receptor beta chains in this list originate from one sample, sequenced in a study of tumor-infiltrating lymphocytes in primary liver carcinoma. Unsorted whole blood yielded blood RNA, and germline DNA was extracted as well. The authors made TCR beta cDNA from around 500 ng total RNA with a constant-region primer. Modified slightly, ARM-PCR produced TCR beta libraries over three nested multiplex PCR rounds. The study ran its first two PCR rounds for 9 to 10 cycles each, using TRBV1-TRBV30 forward primers and a C-beta reverse primer. TCRdb passed the multiplex PCR reads through MiXCR, listing each CDR3 protein once. The sample comprises approximately 310,000 distinct CDR3 sequences, less than 75% of which are singletons, and 9% rests with the top ten. The sequencing input was peripheral blood. These receptor sequences come from a middle-aged man with primary liver carcinoma and hepatitis B virus infection.

Regarding this clonotype: One end of the junction varies from germline; a read error may be responsible. The chain combines TRBV28 with TRBJ2-1, with D uncertain. The CDR3 has 14 amino acids. CDR1 and CDR2 (germline): MDHEN, SYDVKM. CDR3 sequence (DNA): TGTACCAGCAGGACCCTGAGTACCTTCAATGAGCAGTTCTTC. This encodes CTSRTLSTFNEQFF.

Turning to this clonotype: Given a much more abundant clone one base away, this may be a read error. V gene TRBV4-3 combines with J gene TRBJ2-1; the D gene is possibly TRBD2 (6 bases). This CDR3 has 14 amino acids. Germline V CDR1 and CDR2: LGHNA, YSLEER. DNA for the CDR3: TGCGCCGGCAGCCAAGATGGAGGGGAGAATGAGCAGTTCTTC. Translated: CAGSQDGGENEQFF.

Concerning this clonotype itself: One end of the junction does not line up with germline, which may come from a read error. The chain combines TRBV28 with TRBJ2-2; possibly TRBD1 for D (6 bases). Per the germline V gene, CDR1 is MDHEN and CDR2 is SYDVKM. There are 15 residues in the CDR3. For the CDR3, the DNA is TGTGCCGGCAGTTTAGGGGGTAGGGGCACCGGGGAGCTGTTTTTT. Translated, it gives CAGSLGGRGTGELFF.

This clonotype showed up just a few times. The genes are TRBV5-5 and TRBJ2-5; D is unresolved. The V gene lost 0 bases and the J gene lost 3 bases, with 9 bases spanning the gap. The CDR3 has 14 residues. The V gene's germline CDR1 is SGHKS and CDR2 YYEKEE (reference sequence). DNA for the CDR3: TGTGCCAGCAGCTTGGCCCTCTCGGAAGAGACCCAGTACTTC. Protein sequence: CASSLALSEETQYF.

Concerning this clonotype: Possible read error: a much larger clone is one base away. The chain employs TRBV4-1 and TRBJ1-1; 9 bases are shared with TRBD1. Germline V gene lookup returns CDR1 MGHRA and CDR2 YSYEKL. This CDR3 is 18 amino acids long. The CDR3 region is CASSQKTLTGGLNIEAFF. The CDR3 DNA reads TGCGCCAGCAGCCAAAAAACTCTGACAGGGGGGCTGAACATTGAAGCTTTCTTT.

This chain uses TRBV29-1 with TRBJ2-1, with TRBD2 identical over 8 bases. Germline trimming cut 6 bases from V and 8 bases from J; bases unmatched to any gene: 15. Germline loops: CDR1 SQVTM, CDR2 ANQGSEA. The CDR3 totals 15 residues. In DNA, the CDR3 is TGCAGCGTAGACGGGGGAAGGACTAGCATGCATGAGCAGTTCTTC. This gives the protein CSVDGGRTSMHEQFF.

On this clonotype: A much larger clone lies a single base off, so this may be a read error. V gene TRBV12-3 or TRBV12-4 combines with J gene TRBJ1-2; D is ambiguous. CDR3 length: 13 amino acids. Deletions cut 4 bases from V and 4 bases from J, with 10 bases between. The CDR3 DNA reads as TGTGCCAGCAGTTACGACGGGCGCTATGGCTACACCTTC. This sequence encodes CASSYDGRYGYTF.

On this clonotype itself: A clone one base away is much larger, so this may be a read error. This chain connects TRBV5-5 to TRBJ2-6; tentative D call: TRBD1 (5 bases). The CDR3 contains 16 residues. Germline V gene data show CDR1 as SGHKS and CDR2 as YYEKEE (reference sequence). CDR3 loop: CASSSGPFSGANVPTF. The CDR3 DNA is TGTGCCAGCAGCTCTGGACCGTTCTCTGGGGCCAACGTCCCGACTTTC.

The chain couples TRBV6-1 to TRBJ1-6, with D perhaps TRBD1 (5 bases). Germline CDR1 reads MNHNS; CDR2 reads SASEGT. V lost 4 bases to trimming and J lost 14 bases, with 18 bases between them. The CDR3 has 14 residues. CDR3 in amino acids: CASSGRGEGPTLHF. Written as DNA, the CDR3 is TGTGCCAGCAGTGGACGCGGGGAGGGGCCCACCCTCCACTTT.

As regards this clonotype: One end of the junction fails to match germline, which may point to a read error. The chain uses TRBV11-1 and TRBJ2-7; possibly TRBD2 for D (6 bases). Per the germline V gene, CDR1 is SGHAT and CDR2 is FQDESV (reference sequence). The CDR3 spans 15 residues. The CDR3 loop is CASSFVTPGGYERYF. The CDR3 DNA is TGTGCCAGCAGCTTCGTGACCCCCGGGGGATACGAGCGGTACTTC.

With regard to this clonotype: One junction end does not reproduce the germline sequence, and a read error may be involved. The V gene is TRBV11-2, the J gene TRBJ2-3; a possible D gene is TRBD2 (5 bases). The CDR3 runs 14 residues. CDR1 and CDR2 from the germline V gene are SGHAT and FQNNGV. CDR3 protein: CVSSRRSVTDTQYF. The CDR3 DNA is TGTGTCAGCAGCCGGAGGTCTGTCACAGATACGCAGTATTTT.

To note about this clonotype: Compared with germline, one end of the junction differs, possibly owing to a read error. The rearrangement uses TRBV28 and TRBJ1-2; TRBD1 agrees at 7 bases. The CDR3 runs to 14 residues. Germline V CDR1 and CDR2: MDHEN, SYDVKM. The CDR3 bases are TGTGCCAGCTGTTTGGGACAGACTAACTATGGCTACACCTTC. Translation gives CASCLGQTNYGYTF.

The rearrangement links TRBV5-4 to TRBJ2-1; 12 bases agree with TRBD2. CDR3 length: 14 residues. V lost 1 base, J lost 9 bases, and 2 bases stayed unmatched. The V gene's germline CDR1 is SGHNT and CDR2 YYREEE (reference sequence). CDR3 nucleotide sequence: TGTGCCAGCAGCTTGCTAGCGGGAGGGGGTGAGCAGTTCTTC. As protein: CASSLLAGGGEQFF.

This clonotype has a single count. The CDR3 carries no conserved terminal phenylalanine or tryptophan, so it likely arises from a read error. V usage is TRBV5-6 and J usage is TRBJ2-1, with 9 bases aligning to TRBD2. The CDR3 loop spans 15 amino acids. CDR1 and CDR2 (germline): SGHDT, YYEEEE. CDR3 nucleotides: TGTGCCAGCAGCTTTGAGCGGGAGGCCCACAATGGGCAGTTCTCC. Residues: CASSFEREAHNGQFS.

Details on this clonotype: One junction end does not reproduce the germline sequence, and a read error may be involved. V usage is TRBV11-1 and J usage is TRBJ2-7; possibly TRBD2 for D (6 bases). The length of the CDR3 is 15 residues. Germline V CDR1 and CDR2: SGHAT, FQDESV (reference sequence). The CDR3 sequence: CASSLTRDSRYEQYF. In DNA, the CDR3 is TGTGCCAGCAGCCTCACTCGGGACTCCCGCTACGAACAGTACTTC.

This clonotype was seen at least ten times. The rearrangement uses TRBV6-6 and TRBJ1-6, with D unresolved. CDR1 MNHNY and CDR2 SVGAGI come from the germline V gene (reference sequence). The CDR3 totals 15 residues. V was pared by 0 bases and J by 9 bases, with 12 bases between. The CDR3 sequence: CASSYSHSTPSPLHF. The CDR3 DNA reads TGTGCCAGCAGTTACTCCCACTCGACACCTTCACCCCTCCACTTT.

For this clonotype: The junction does not match germline at one end; this may be a read error. V and J are TRBV7-9 and TRBJ2-3; a weak D match, TRBD2 (5 bases). The CDR3 runs 14 residues. Germline CDR1 SEHNR, CDR2 FQNEAQ (reference sequence). CDR3 sequence reads: CASSLAELADTLYF. The DNA of the CDR3 is TGTGCCAGCAGCTTAGCGGAGCTAGCAGATACGCTGTATTTT.

Details on this clonotype: One junction end disagrees with the germline gene, perhaps due to a read error. In DNA form, the CDR3 reads TGTGCCAACAGTCAGCTGCTGGGGAGTGAGACCCAGTACTTC. This sequence encodes CANSQLLGSETQYF. This chain uses TRBV6-1 with TRBJ2-5, with TRBD2 as a possible D gene (5 bases). The CDR3 consists of 14 residues. CDR1 and CDR2 from the germline V gene are MNHNS and SASEGT.

This chain joins TRBV30 and TRBJ1-2, with a tentative D call TRBD1 (6 bases). Trimming left V 7 bases short and J 8 bases short, with 20 bases between. The CDR3 is made up of 13 amino acids. The germline CDR1 and CDR2 sequences are GTSNPN and SVGIG (reference sequence). The CDR3 nucleotides read TGTGCCTCTGATGGGTCAGGGGTGGGGGGCTACACCTTC. Its protein is CASDGSGVGGYTF.